This TCR beta chain was recorded in a study of blood T cells in healthy people across ages. Points from the study as a whole: Observed TCR beta diversity per million T cells went down as age went up. This fall followed a roughly linear course with age. Higher diversity and more naive CD4+ cells were features of long-lived donors, compared to aged donors.

The V gene lost 7 bases and the J gene lost 13 bases, with 22 bases spanning the gap. Germline V gives CDR1 LGHDT, CDR2 YNNKEL (reference sequence). The CDR3 extends over 13 amino acids. Then a second PCR, running about 6 to 12 cycles, was carried out with a sample-barcoded 5' primer and a J-beta primer mix. A template-switch adaptor with 12 random nucleotides tagged each cDNA molecule. MiXCR, run by TCRdb on the 5' RACE reads, gives a single entry per CDR3 protein. The sample carries 780,000 or so distinct CDR3 sequences, approximately 55% recorded once. This clonotype was detected only a few times. Its antigen is as yet unknown.

The TCR originated in a man at least 80 years old in good health. Source material: blood. The chain is built from TRBV3-1 and TRBJ2-5, with D perhaps matching TRBD2 (8 bases). The CDR3 loop reads CASTRQQGLAGYF. The DNA for the CDR3 is TGTGCCAGCACCCGACAACAGGGGCTAGCGGGGTACTTC.